Below, 17 T cell receptor beta chains from the same sample are listed, as sequenced in a study of blood T cell repertoires in COVID-19. The assay was immunoSEQ multiplex PCR, and TCRdb's table has in-frame clones only and misses some. The repertoire holds 140,000 to 150,000 clones, with approximately 86% as singletons. The sample taken for sequencing was peripheral blood. Receptor source: a man aged 65 to 79 with acute or convalescent COVID-19.

This chain connects TRBV9 to TRBJ1-2; 9 bases are a match to TRBD1. CDR3 size: 13 residues. In germline, CDR1 is SGDLS, CDR2 YYNGEE. V was clipped by 4 bases and J by 8 bases; unmatched bases: 6. DNA of the CDR3: TGTGCCAGCAGCCTTAGGGACAGGGCGGGCTACACCTTC. Its translation is CASSLRDRAGYTF. Together with reference TRBV9 and TRBJ1-2, the CDR3 gives the full variable domain: DSGVTQTPKHLITATGQRVTLRCSPRSGDLSVYWYQQSLDQGLQFLIQYYNGEERAKGNILERFSAQQFPDLHSELNLSSLELGDSALYFCASSLRDRAGYTFGSGTRLTVV.

The chain couples TRBV9 to TRBJ2-3; tentative D call: TRBD1 (5 bases). This CDR3 region has 14 residues. V lost 3 bases to trimming and J lost 3 bases, with 11 bases between them. Germline CDR1 SGDLS, CDR2 YYNGEE. The CDR3 here is CASSARGGTDTQYF. In DNA, the CDR3 is TGTGCCAGCAGCGCTAGGGGCGGTACAGATACGCAGTATTTT.

V is TRBV30 and J is TRBJ1-1, with a weak D call TRBD1 (5 bases). V was clipped by 5 bases and J by 3 bases, with 10 bases between them. The CDR3 is made up of 12 amino acids. CDR1 GTSNPN and CDR2 SVGIG come from the germline V gene (reference sequence). In nucleotides, the CDR3 is TGTGCCTGGCGCAGGGTCGACACTGAAGCTTTCTTT. Protein sequence: CAWRRVDTEAFF.

The chain uses TRBV7-9 and TRBJ2-1; 8 positions match TRBD1. This CDR3 spans 15 amino acids. Per the germline V gene, CDR1 is SEHNR and CDR2 is FQNEAQ (reference sequence). V lost 5 bases to trimming and J lost 8 bases; unmatched junction nucleotides: 11. Written as DNA, the CDR3 is TGTGCCAGCAGCGGAGAGACAGGGGCCGCAGATGAGCAGTTCTTC. Translated, it gives CASSGETGAADEQFF.

The chain employs TRBV27 and TRBJ2-7, with TRBD2 matching over 13 bases. Germline loops: CDR1 MNHEY, CDR2 SMNVEV (reference sequence). The CDR3 is made up of 18 amino acids. Trimming cost V 1 base and J 1 base; bases outside gene matches: 7. CDR3 amino acids: CASSLWFGTSGASYEQYF. CDR3 sequence (DNA): TGTGCCAGCAGTTTATGGTTTGGGACTAGCGGGGCATCCTACGAGCAGTACTTC.

This chain connects TRBV2 to TRBJ2-7, with TRBD2 matching 16 bases. Germline loops: CDR1 SNHLY, CDR2 FYNNEI. Germline trimming cut 6 bases from V and 5 bases from J; bases unmatched to any gene: 10. The CDR3 is 17 amino acids. CDR3 nucleotides: TGTGCCAGCAGAGGCCCCGGGACTAGCGGGAGGGCCCACGAGCAGTACTTC. This translates into CASRGPGTSGRAHEQYF.

This clone was seen just once. This chain joins TRBV5-1 and TRBJ1-1; unclear D gene. Trimming stripped 4 bases from V and 5 bases from J, with 15 bases between. The length of the CDR3 is 14 residues. Germline assignment: CDR1 SGHRS and CDR2 YFSETQ. The CDR3 sequence: CASSQEGKGTEAFF. CDR3 in DNA: TGCGCCAGCAGCCAAGAGGGAAAGGGAACTGAAGCTTTCTTT.

The chain employs TRBV19 and TRBJ1-5; 12 nucleotides match TRBD1. CDR1 and CDR2 (germline): LNHDA, SQIVND (reference sequence). The CDR3 is 15 amino acids. Germline trimming cut 5 bases from V and 6 bases from J; bases unmatched to any gene: 5. The CDR3: CASSGTGGWGQPQHF. The CDR3 nucleotides are TGTGCCAGTAGTGGGACAGGGGGCTGGGGTCAGCCCCAGCATTTT.

This chain connects TRBV6-1 to TRBJ2-7; 7 nucleotides line up with TRBD1. The CDR3 extends over 17 amino acids. The V gene's germline CDR1 is MNHNS and CDR2 SASEGT. After removal of 0 bases from V and 5 bases from J, the junction contained 13 bases not matched to a gene. The CDR3 nucleotides read TGTGCCAGCAGTGAAGCTAAGGGCAGGGGGTATTTCCACGAGCAGTACTTC. This encodes CASSEAKGRGYFHEQYF.

The chain employs TRBV3-1 (or the pseudogene TRBV3-2) and TRBJ2-5; weak D call: TRBD2 (5 bases). V was cut by 4 bases and J by 5 bases, with 20 bases left in between. Germline V gene sequence: CDR1 LGHDT, CDR2 YNNKEL (reference sequence). The CDR3 loop spans 16 amino acids. CDR3 amino acids: CASSLMISGSGETQYF. In nucleotides, the CDR3 is TGTGCCAGCAGCCTAATGATTTCGGGGTCCGGGGAGACCCAGTACTTC.

The rearrangement joins TRBV10-3 to TRBJ2-5, with D maybe TRBD2 (6 bases). The V end lost 0 bases, the J end lost 5 bases, and 13 bases lay between the germline ends. CDR3 length: 15 residues. Germline-derived CDR1 and CDR2 are ENHRY and SYGVKD. Here the CDR3 reads CAISESTGAGETQYF. CDR3 coding DNA: TGTGCCATCAGTGAGTCGACCGGGGCGGGGGAGACCCAGTACTTC.

The chain is built from TRBV6-1 and TRBJ2-7; D is possibly TRBD2 (6 bases). The CDR3 has 17 amino acids. V dropped 0 bases and J dropped 11 bases, with 26 bases sitting between them. Germline V lookup: CDR1 MNHNS, CDR2 SASEGT. The CDR3, as DNA: TGTGCCAGCAGTGAAGCGCTTGCGGGACGGACTACTACGAGCAAGTACTTC. It is translated as CASSEALAGRTTTSKYF.

CDR3 region: CASSFAGEQYF. DNA of the CDR3: TGTGCCAGCAGTTTTGCGGGGGAGCAGTACTTC. This sequence joins TRBV28 and TRBJ2-7; TRBD2 is a possible D gene (6 bases). With 3 bases removed from V and 7 bases from J, the gap between germline ends came to 7 bases. The CDR3 has 11 residues. The germline gives CDR1 MDHEN, CDR2 SYDVKM. The complete variable domain, with remaining parts taken from reference TRBV28 and TRBJ2-7, reads DVKVTQSSRYLVKRTGEKVFLECVQDMDHENMFWYRQDPGLGLRLIYFSYDVKMKEKGDIPEGYSVSREKKERFSLILESASTNQTSMYLCASSFAGEQYFGPGTRLTVT.

This clone was seen a few times. The rearrangement uses TRBV6-6 and TRBJ2-2; 8 nucleotides align to TRBD2. CDR1 MNHNY and CDR2 SVGAGI come from the germline V gene (reference sequence). The CDR3 length is 13 residues. Losses at the gene ends were 5 bases for V and 7 bases for J; bases not matched to a gene: 3. The chain's CDR3 is CASSRREDGELFF. The CDR3 coding sequence is TGTGCCAGCAGTAGGCGGGAGGACGGGGAGCTGTTTTTT.

The chain employs TRBV5-8 and TRBJ2-7; no clear D gene. This CDR3 spans 12 amino acids. CDR1 is SGHTS, CDR2 YDEGEE, per germline. V was clipped by 3 bases and J by 4 bases, with 8 bases between them. CDR3: CASSWLGYEQYF. The CDR3 bases are TGTGCCAGCAGCTGGCTCGGGTACGAGCAGTACTTC. The full variable domain, rest sourced from reference TRBV5-8 and TRBJ2-7, is EAGVTQSPTHLIKTRGQQATLRCSPISGHTSVYWYQQALGLGLQFLLWYDEGEERNRGNFPPRFSGRQFPNYSSELNVNALELEDSALYLCASSWLGYEQYFGPGTRLTVT.

This clone was seen a few times. The chain carries TRBV5-1 and TRBJ1-2; no clear D gene. Germline lookup yields CDR1 SGHRS and CDR2 YFSETQ. This CDR3 has 13 residues. Trimming left V 0 bases short and J 2 bases short, with 5 bases between. The CDR3 sequence: CASSLAQNYGYTF. In DNA, the CDR3 is TGCGCCAGCAGCTTGGCACAGAACTATGGCTACACCTTC.

The V and J genes are TRBV11-2 and TRBJ2-3; 9 bases are shared with TRBD2. The trim removed 3 bases at V and 4 bases at J, leaving 14 bases unmatched. Germline values: CDR1 SGHAT, CDR2 FQNNGV. The CDR3 length is 18 residues. CDR3 coding DNA: TGTGCCAGCAGCTTGACCCCGGGACTAGCAGGGAGACCAGATACGCAGTATTTT. Translation gives CASSLTPGLAGRPDTQYF. Using reference TRBV11-2 and TRBJ2-3 for the parts outside the CDR3, the full variable domain is EAGVAQSPRYKIIEKRQSVAFWCNPISGHATLYWYQQILGQGPKLLIQFQNNGVVDDSQLPKDRFSAERLKGVDSTLKIQPAKLEDSAVYLCASSLTPGLAGRPDTQYFGPGTRLTVL.